The text below deals with one TCR beta chain. This sample stems from a study of blood T cell repertoires in COVID-19. Study context: T cells, B-cell-depleted T cells, or PBMCs provided the cDNA or gDNA that served as material.

V shed 7 bases and J shed 4 bases, with 20 bases lying between them. Germline values: CDR1 MDHEN, CDR2 SYDVKM. This CDR3 has 16 residues. Authors' analysis steps: The assay estimated nucleated cells by amplifying reference gene primers. Profiling relied on immunoSEQ multiplex PCR, and the TCRdb table lists in-frame clones only, not all of them. D and trimming come from the DNA, and the V and J calls and clone size come from that table. This table holds around 30,000 clones, around 85% found once. The clonotype comes from a human donor in a cohort sampled during active COVID-19. The chain uses TRBV28 and TRBJ2-1; D may be TRBD2 (6 bases). The sample comprised peripheral blood. The DNA of the CDR3 is TGTGCCAGCACCAAATGGGGGGACGGTTTATACAATGAGCAGTTCTTC. Translation gives CASTKWGDGLYNEQFF.